This is a list of T cell receptor beta chains from one sample in a study of blood T cell repertoires in COVID-19. Repertoires were generated with immunoSEQ multiplex PCR, while TCRdb's copy carries only in-frame clones and drops some. This sample has a few hundred thousand clones, with approximately 86% found just once. Sequenced: peripheral blood. These receptors all come from a woman aged 45-65 years with COVID-19, enrolled during active disease. Each CDR3 is given with its conserved first and last residue. A D gene is named only where the DNA matches it firmly. Size tells how often a clone was seen (once, few, many) or the class of an expanded clone, and some rows leave it out.

j_call,d_call,v_call,clone_size,cdr3_nt,cdr3_aa
TRBJ2-1,-,TRBV7-2,-,TGTGCCAGCAGCTTGGGACTTTACAATGAGCAGTTCTTC,CASSLGLYNEQFF
TRBJ1-1,TRBD1,TRBV6-1,-,TGTGCCAGCAGTGAAGGGGACAGATACCTTATGGCTGAAGCTTTCTTT,CASSEGDRYLMAEAFF
TRBJ2-6,-,TRBV7-2,-,TGTGCCAGCAGCCCTTCCTCTGGGGCCAACGTCCTGACTTTC,CASSPSSGANVLTF
TRBJ1-2,-,TRBV30,-,TGTGCCTGGAGTGGCTCGCCAGGTTACTATGGCTACACCTTC,CAWSGSPGYYGYTF
TRBJ1-5,-,TRBV2,-,TGTGCCAGCAGGGGGCGCAATCAGCCCCAGCATTTT,CASRGRNQPQHF
TRBJ1-1,TRBD1,TRBV6-5,-,TGTGCCAGCAGCCCCTGGCAGGGGGTAACTGAAGCTTTCTTT,CASSPWQGVTEAFF
TRBJ2-1,-,TRBV11-2,-,TGTGCCAGCAGCTTGAGCGCGGGGGCCCACACGAATGAGCAGTTCTTC,CASSLSAGAHTNEQFF
TRBJ1-1,TRBD1,TRBV7-9,-,TGTGCCAGCAGCTTTTACGACAGGGCTAACACTGAAGCTTTCTTT,CASSFYDRANTEAFF
TRBJ1-3,-,TRBV5-6,-,TGTGCCAGCAACATGGGGGCGGGAAACACCATATATTTT,CASNMGAGNTIYF
TRBJ1-6,-,TRBV7-2,-,TGTGCCAGCAGCCCCAAGCGGGATTCACCCCTCCACTTT,CASSPKRDSPLHF
TRBJ1-6,-,TRBV10-2,few,TGCGCCAGCAGTGAATATAGTTATAATTCACCCCTCCACTTT,CASSEYSYNSPLHF
TRBJ2-7,-,TRBV11-2,-,TGTGCCAGCAGCCCGGTGCAGGGTTGGATACACGAGCAGTACTTC,CASSPVQGWIHEQYF
TRBJ2-2,-,TRBV12-3/TRBV12-4,-,TGTGCTTACAGGGTTTTGTCGATCGGGGAGCTGTTTTTT,CAYRVLSIGELFF
TRBJ1-2,TRBD1,TRBV15,-,TGTGCCACCAGCAGAGATGGGACAGGCTCAAACTATGGCTACACCTTC,CATSRDGTGSNYGYTF
TRBJ1-2,TRBD1,TRBV5-4,-,TGTGCCAGCAGCCGGGGACAGGGCTCCTCTAACTATGGCTACACCTTC,CASSRGQGSSNYGYTF
TRBJ2-2,-,TRBV4-3,-,TGCGCCAGCAGCGAAACCCTAAATAGCGAGGGCACCGGGGAGCTGTTTTTT,CASSETLNSEGTGELFF
TRBJ2-3,-,TRBV10-3,once,TGTGCCATCAGTCGGGAAAATCTAAACTATTTGAATACGCAGTATTTT,CAISRENLNYLNTQYF
TRBJ2-3,-,TRBV2,-,TGTGCCAGCAGTGAAGACTACACAGATACGCAGTATTTT,CASSEDYTDTQYF
TRBJ2-2,TRBD1,TRBV6-6,few,TGTGCCAGCAGAGACTTACAGGGGGCCACCGGGGAGCTGTTTTTT,CASRDLQGATGELFF
TRBJ2-7,-,TRBV3-1/TRBV3-2,-,TGTGCCAGCAGCCAAGAGGTCCCGCGGTGGACCTACGAGCAGTACTTC,CASSQEVPRWTYEQYF
TRBJ1-5,TRBD1,TRBV28,once,TGTGCCAGCAGGATGACAGGGGGCATGGGCAATCAGCCCCAGCATTTT,CASRMTGGMGNQPQHF
TRBJ1-5,-,TRBV19,few,TGTGCCAGTAGTGAGGGCGTTAACAATCAGCCCCAGCATTTT,CASSEGVNNQPQHF
TRBJ1-6,-,TRBV30,-,TGTGCCTGGAGTGTAAAGGGGCCAACTTATAATTCACCCCTCCACTTT,CAWSVKGPTYNSPLHF
TRBJ1-1,TRBD1,TRBV6-2/TRBV6-3,-,TGTGCCAGCAGTCAAAGAGGGGGCGCGAGCGGGACTGAAGCTTTCTTT,CASSQRGGASGTEAFF
TRBJ2-7,-,TRBV5-6,-,TGTGCCAGCAGCTTGGCCGGGGGTCCCTACGAGCAGTACTTC,CASSLAGGPYEQYF
TRBJ2-2,-,TRBV9,-,TGTGCCAGCAGCGTTGCCACGGGACATTACCCCGGGGAGCTGTTTTTT,CASSVATGHYPGELFF
TRBJ2-2,-,TRBV19,-,TGTGCCACCCAAACTCGGACAGCCATAAACACCGGGGAGCTGTTTTTT,CATQTRTAINTGELFF
TRBJ2-5,TRBD2,TRBV5-6,-,TGTGCCAGCAAGGGACTAGCGGAAGAGACCCAGTACTTC,CASKGLAEETQYF
TRBJ1-5,-,TRBV12-5,-,TGTGCTAGTGGTTTGGCTCTAAGGACAGTAGGTGCGAGAAGCAATCAGCCCCAGCATTTT,CASGLALRTVGARSNQPQHF
TRBJ2-1,TRBD1,TRBV10-2,-,TGCGCCAGCAGTAGTTCCCCAGGGGGCTCCTACAATGAGCAGTTCTTC,CASSSSPGGSYNEQFF
TRBJ1-5,-,TRBV11-3,once,TGTGCCAGCAGATCTCGACAGGTTAATCAGCCCCAGCATTTT,CASRSRQVNQPQHF
TRBJ1-6,-,TRBV25-1,-,TGTGCCAGCAGTGGGCCCGGACACTTGGGGTCACCCCTCCACTTT,CASSGPGHLGSPLHF
TRBJ2-1,-,TRBV11-2,-,TGTGCCAGCAGCTTAGAGTGGGGCCATGAGCAGTTCTTC,CASSLEWGHEQFF
TRBJ2-5,-,TRBV2,-,TGTGCCAGCAGGGCGGGAACCCAGTACTTC,CASRAGTQYF
TRBJ1-1,-,TRBV4-1,-,TGCGCCAGCAGCCGAGTTTGGGGGCGAGAGGACACTGAAGCTTTCTTT,CASSRVWGREDTEAFF
TRBJ2-7,TRBD2,TRBV4-3,-,TGCGCCAGCAGCCAGACTGTAGCGGGGGTATATGAGCAGTACTTC,CASSQTVAGVYEQYF
TRBJ2-4,TRBD2,TRBV30,-,TGTGCCTGGAGTGTACACGGAGCGGGGTATAAGAACATTCAGTACTTC,CAWSVHGAGYKNIQYF
TRBJ2-3,TRBD2,TRBV5-4,-,TGTGCCAGCAGGATACTAGCGGGGGGGGCGGATACGCAGTATTTT,CASRILAGGADTQYF
TRBJ1-2,-,TRBV19,-,TGTGCCAGTAGTATCTCGGGGAGTTATGGCTACACCTTC,CASSISGSYGYTF
TRBJ2-3,-,TRBV6-4,-,TGTGCCAGCAGCACGAGGGGGATTAGCACAGATACGCAGTATTTT,CASSTRGISTDTQYF
TRBJ1-4,TRBD1,TRBV9,-,TGTGCCAGCAGCGCTAAAGGAGGGGACAGGAGTAATGAAAAACTGTTTTTT,CASSAKGGDRSNEKLFF